Sequencing of this T cell receptor beta chain was carried out in a study of long-term antiretroviral therapy in people with HIV. Comment on this clone: The antigen is unknown.

Survey level was the resolution at which the v3.0 immunoSEQ assay ran. Clones were sequenced by immunoSEQ multiplex PCR, and TCRdb holds only the in-frame ones, with some missing. The data show around 21,000 clones, roughly 85% seen once. Study-wide points: ART-treated samples gained diversity yet remained below transplant donor controls.

This receptor was obtained from a woman in her 30s with HIV. Sample: unsorted PBMCs, taken 0.2 years after starting antiretroviral therapy.

CDR3 region: CASSKSPGAQYF. For the CDR3, the DNA is TGTGCCAGCAGCAAAAGCCCGGGGGCCCAGTACTTC. V usage is TRBV5-4 and J usage is TRBJ2-5; D might be TRBD2 (6 bases). The CDR3 runs to 12 residues. Between the trimmed V and J ends, which lost 4 bases and 9 bases, there was a span of 13 bases. Germline CDR1 is SGHNT and CDR2 is YYREEE (reference sequence).